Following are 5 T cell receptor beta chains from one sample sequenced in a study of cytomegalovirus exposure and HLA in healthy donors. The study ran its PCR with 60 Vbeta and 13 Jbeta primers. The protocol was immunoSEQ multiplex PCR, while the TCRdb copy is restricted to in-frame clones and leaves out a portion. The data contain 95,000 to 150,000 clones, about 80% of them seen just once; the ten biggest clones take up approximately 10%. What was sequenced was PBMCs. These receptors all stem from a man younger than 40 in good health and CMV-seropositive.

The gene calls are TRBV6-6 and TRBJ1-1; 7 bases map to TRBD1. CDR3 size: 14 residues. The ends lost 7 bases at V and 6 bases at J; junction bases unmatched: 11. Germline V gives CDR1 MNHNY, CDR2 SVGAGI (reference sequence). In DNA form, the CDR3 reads TGTGCCAGCACCAACGGAGGGGGCTGGTCTGAAGCTTTCTTT. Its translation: CASTNGGGWSEAFF.

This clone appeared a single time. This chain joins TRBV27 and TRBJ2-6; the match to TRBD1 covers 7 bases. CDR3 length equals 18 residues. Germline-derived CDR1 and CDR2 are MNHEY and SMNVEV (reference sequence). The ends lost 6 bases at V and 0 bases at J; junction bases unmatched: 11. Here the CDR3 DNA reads TGTGCCAGCAGCACTATTACGACAGGGCGCTCTGGGGCCAACGTCCTGACTTTC. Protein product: CASSTITTGRSGANVLTF.

CDR3 protein: CASSYGYRWYEQYF. CDR3 DNA: TGTGCCAGCAGTTACGGGTACAGGTGGTACGAGCAGTACTTC. This chain connects TRBV6-5 to TRBJ2-7; weak D call: TRBD1 (5 bases). Germline V lookup: CDR1 MNHEY, CDR2 SVGAGI. The ends were cut back, 2 bases at V and 4 bases at J, with 12 bases in the middle. The CDR3 totals 14 residues.

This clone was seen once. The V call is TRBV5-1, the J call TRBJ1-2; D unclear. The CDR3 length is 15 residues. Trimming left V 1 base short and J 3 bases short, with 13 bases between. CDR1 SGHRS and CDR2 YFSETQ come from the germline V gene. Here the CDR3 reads CASSLSEARYYGYTF. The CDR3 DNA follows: TGCGCCAGCAGCTTGTCCGAAGCTAGGTACTATGGCTACACCTTC. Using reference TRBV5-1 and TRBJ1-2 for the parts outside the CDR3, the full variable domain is KAGVTQTPRYLIKTRGQQVTLSCSPISGHRSVSWYQQTPGQGLQFLFEYFSETQRNKGNFPGRFSGRQFSNSRSEMNVSTLELGDSALYLCASSLSEARYYGYTFGSGTRLTVV.

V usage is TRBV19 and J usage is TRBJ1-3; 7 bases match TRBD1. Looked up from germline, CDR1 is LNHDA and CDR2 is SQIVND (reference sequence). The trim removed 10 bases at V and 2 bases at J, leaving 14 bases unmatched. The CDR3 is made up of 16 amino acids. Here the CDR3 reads CATTRQGRTPGNTIYF. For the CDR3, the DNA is TGTGCCACCACTCGACAGGGAAGAACTCCTGGAAACACCATATATTTT. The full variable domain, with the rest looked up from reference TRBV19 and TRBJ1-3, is DGGITQSPKYLFRKEGQNVTLSCEQNLNHDAMYWYRQDPGQGLRLIYYSQIVNDFQKGDIAEGYSVSREKKESFPLTVTSAQKNPTAFYLCATTRQGRTPGNTIYFGEGSWLTVV.